The 18 T cell receptor beta chains listed next were all sequenced from one sample in a study of cytomegalovirus exposure and HLA in healthy donors. Both 60 Vbeta primers and 13 Jbeta primers went into the PCR. Some clones are missing from TCRdb's copy, which holds only in-frame ones; the method was immunoSEQ multiplex PCR. Among roughly 220,000 clones listed, 75% were seen once. Sequencing was done on a sample of PBMCs. These receptors were collected from a woman aged 25 to 39 in good health and CMV-seronegative.

The V call is TRBV11-3, the J call TRBJ2-3; 7 nucleotides agree with TRBD2. Trimming took 4 bases from V and 7 from J; bases not matched to a gene: 5. The CDR3 covers 13 residues. Germline CDR1 SGHNT, CDR2 YENEEA. CDR3 nucleotides: TGTGCCAGCAGCTCCACAGCGGGACATACGCAGTATTTT. Protein product: CASSSTAGHTQYF. The variable domain in full, with the rest retrieved from reference TRBV11-3 and TRBJ2-3, is EAGVVQSPRYKIIEKKQPVAFWCNPISGHNTLYWYLQNLGQGPELLIRYENEEAVDDSQLPKDRFSAERLKGVDSTLKIQPAELGDSAVYLCASSSTAGHTQYFGPGTRLTVL.

This clone showed up just a few times. V gene TRBV27 combines with J gene TRBJ2-7, with D possibly being TRBD2 (7 bases). This CDR3 is 13 amino acids long. Germline CDR1 reads MNHEY; CDR2 reads SMNVEV (reference sequence). V was trimmed by 6 bases and J by 5 bases, leaving 14 bases between them. CDR3 sequence: CASSLLGGDEQYF. As DNA, the CDR3 is TGTGCCAGCAGCCTCCTAGGGGGGGACGAGCAGTACTTC.

This clone was picked up a small number of times. Given a much more abundant clone one base away, this may be a read error. CDR3 loop: CSSSRSGQLPNQPQHF. The DNA of the CDR3 is TGTTCCAGCAGCCGTTCGGGACAGCTACCTAATCAGCCCCAGCATTTT. The V and J genes are TRBV7-9 and TRBJ1-5; 7 bases are a match to TRBD1. In germline, CDR1 is SEHNR, CDR2 FQNEAQ (reference sequence). The CDR3 has 16 amino acids.

Turning to this clone: The junction and the germline gene differ at one end; a read error may be behind it. The chain links TRBV9 to TRBJ2-5; TRBD2 aligns across 13 bases. CDR1 and CDR2 (germline): SGDLS, YYNGEE. The CDR3 totals 16 residues. The CDR3 is CASSEGLAGIQEAQYF. In DNA, the CDR3 is TGTGCCAGCAGCGAGGGACTAGCGGGGATTCAAGAGGCCCAGTACTTC.

J is TRBJ1-1 and V is TRBV2, with a tentative D call TRBD1 (5 bases). Germline V gene sequence: CDR1 SNHLY, CDR2 FYNNEI. Deletions cut 8 bases from V and 0 bases from J, with 13 bases between. This CDR3 is 14 amino acids long. In DNA, the CDR3 is TGTGCCAGCGGTTTACAGGCTATGAACACTGAAGCTTTCTTT. Translating it yields CASGLQAMNTEAFF.

The V call is TRBV2, the J call TRBJ2-1, with D possibly matching TRBD2 (7 bases). The CDR3 loop spans 17 amino acids. V was shortened by 5 bases and J by 0 bases, with 17 bases between the two germline ends. Germline V gives CDR1 SNHLY, CDR2 FYNNEI. The DNA of the CDR3 is TGTGCCAGCAGTCTCACGGGGGGCATAAGCTCCTACAATGAGCAGTTCTTC. Translated, it gives CASSLTGGISSYNEQFF.

This chain joins TRBV29-1 and TRBJ1-1; a weak D match, TRBD1 (6 bases). CDR1 and CDR2 from the germline V gene are SQVTM and ANQGSEA. V gave up 6 bases and J gave up 1 base, with 12 bases separating them. CDR3 length equals 13 residues. CDR3 sequence (DNA): TGCAGCGTCCGGGACAAAGAGAACACTGAAGCTTTCTTT. Residues: CSVRDKENTEAFF. Full variable domain (missing parts from reference TRBV29-1 and TRBJ1-1): SAVISQKPSRDICQRGTSLTIQCQVDSQVTMMFWYRQQPGQSLTLIATANQGSEATYESGFVIDKFPISRPNLTFSTLTVSNMSPEDSSIYLCSVRDKENTEAFFGQGTRLTVV.

The chain joins TRBV4-2 to TRBJ2-3; TRBD2 aligns across 7 bases. With 3 bases clipped from V and 2 bases from J, the junction kept 11 bases outside the gene matches. From germline, CDR1 is LGHNA and CDR2 YNFKEQ. The CDR3 consists of 17 residues. CDR3 sequence (DNA): TGTGCCAGCAGCCACTTAGGGTCTAGCGGTTACACAGATACGCAGTATTTT. Translating gives CASSHLGSSGYTDTQYF.

The V gene is TRBV4-1, the J gene TRBJ1-3; D is uncertain. Germline assignment: CDR1 MGHRA and CDR2 YSYEKL. V lost 0 bases and J lost 8, with 8 bases in between. The CDR3 sequence is 13 residues long. CDR3 in amino acids: CASSQDSRDTIYF. CDR3 nucleotides: TGCGCCAGCAGCCAAGATTCCCGGGACACCATATATTTT.

The CDR3 bases are TGTGCCAGCAGCCGTTTCCGGGACAGGGCGAACAATGAGCAGTTCTTC. Translated, it gives CASSRFRDRANNEQFF. The gene calls are TRBV7-3 and TRBJ2-1, with 9 bases lining up with TRBD1. This CDR3 region has 16 residues. From germline, CDR1 is SGHTA and CDR2 FQGTGA. The junction had 10 bases not matched to a gene; V was cut back by 5 bases and J by 5 bases.

The chain combines TRBV7-6 with TRBJ2-1, with 10 bases fitting TRBD2. The CDR3 has 15 residues. V lost 2 bases, J lost 7 bases, and 5 bases stayed unmatched. Looked up from germline, CDR1 is SGHVS and CDR2 is FNYEAQ. The CDR3 coding sequence is TGTGCCAGCAGCTTACTAGCGGGGGCCGGTAATGAGCAGTTCTTC. Amino acids: CASSLLAGAGNEQFF.

The V gene is TRBV5-4, the J gene TRBJ2-2; D uncertain. V was trimmed by 5 bases and J by 5 bases, leaving 10 bases between them. The CDR3 consists of 13 residues. Germline loops: CDR1 SGHNT, CDR2 YYREEE (reference sequence). CDR3 sequence: CASSSSRTGELFF. The CDR3 DNA reads as TGTGCCAGCAGTTCGTCTAGGACCGGGGAGCTGTTTTTT.

The V call is TRBV10-3, the J call TRBJ1-5; TRBD1 matches at 7 bases. V lost 5 bases, J lost 0 bases, and 4 bases stayed unmatched. This CDR3 has 15 amino acids. Per germline, CDR1 ENHRY and CDR2 SYGVKD. CDR3 sequence reads: CAISRDRDSNQPQHF. CDR3 nucleotides: TGTGCCATCAGTCGGGACAGAGATAGCAATCAGCCCCAGCATTTT.

The V gene is TRBV19, the J gene TRBJ2-7; weak D call: TRBD2 (6 bases). The CDR3 is 15 residues long. The germline V gene encodes CDR1 LNHDA and CDR2 SQIVND (reference sequence). V was shortened by 2 bases and J by 5 bases, with 16 bases between the two germline ends. As DNA, the CDR3 is TGTGCCAGTAGTATATTCGTCGGGAGTCCCCACGAGCAGTACTTC. Translated, it gives CASSIFVGSPHEQYF.

This clone turned up a few times. The chain combines TRBV6-1 with TRBJ1-5; 8 nucleotides line up with TRBD1. Germline lookup yields CDR1 MNHNS and CDR2 SASEGT. Losses at the gene ends were 6 bases for V and 3 bases for J; bases not matched to a gene: 4. The CDR3 consists of 14 residues. CDR3 coding DNA: TGTGCCAGCAGGTGGACAGGGTACAATCAGCCCCAGCATTTT. Translated: CASRWTGYNQPQHF.

V and J are TRBV5-1 and TRBJ1-1; 8 positions match TRBD1. This CDR3 spans 13 amino acids. V lost 4 bases to trimming and J lost 5 bases; unmatched junction nucleotides: 4. Germline V lookup: CDR1 SGHRS, CDR2 YFSETQ. CDR3 sequence (DNA): TGCGCCAGCAGCAGCCGACAGGGGACTGAAGCTTTCTTT. It encodes CASSSRQGTEAFF.

The count of this clone is one. This sequence joins TRBV6-1 and TRBJ2-5; tentative D call: TRBD2 (5 bases). CDR3 length: 13 residues. Trimming shortened V by 6 bases and J by 3 bases, and 11 bases separated the two germline ends. The germline V gene encodes CDR1 MNHNS and CDR2 SASEGT. The CDR3 DNA reads TGTGCCAGCAGCCTCGGACTGGAAGAGACCCAGTACTTC. Translation: CASSLGLEETQYF.

This clone was seen more than once but under ten times. This rearrangement joins TRBV7-9 to TRBJ2-5, with 7 bases that match TRBD2. V lost 7 bases, J lost 5 bases, and 10 bases stayed unmatched. The CDR3 covers 14 residues. Germline assignment: CDR1 SEHNR and CDR2 FQNEAQ (reference sequence). CDR3 sequence: CASTVLGRDETQYF. For the CDR3, the DNA is TGTGCCAGCACGGTCTTGGGGAGGGACGAGACCCAGTACTTC.